This TCR beta chain was captured by sequencing in a study of identical twins. Whole-study findings and limits: Less excess twin sharing appeared in beta out-of-frame sequences. For monozygotic twins, models underestimated out-of-frame TCR alpha sharing. Out-of-frame alpha sequences shared by twins showed excess low generation probability.

This CDR3 contains 15 residues. Germline assignment: CDR1 MDHEN and CDR2 SYDVKM. V trimming: 4 bases; J trimming: 5 bases; junction bases outside the gene matches: 10. TCRdb re-called the 5' RACE reads through MiXCR, storing one row per CDR3 protein. The sample includes 460,000 or so distinct CDR3 sequences, 14% of them seen just once. Turning to this clonotype: Its antigen is as yet unknown.

These same data were also listed under a study on yellow fever vaccine responses in identical twins.

The chain employs TRBV28 and TRBJ2-5; 7 bases fit TRBD1. The source of this sequence is a woman in her late teens or twenties in good health. The sample comprised CD4+ T cells sorted from blood. The CDR3 DNA is TGTGCCAGCAGTTCAGGACAGGCCATAGGGGAGACCCAGTACTTC. Translating it yields CASSSGQAIGETQYF.